What follows are 27 T cell receptor beta chains derived from one specimen sequenced in a study of shared clonotypes between healthy human individuals. Produced via immunoSEQ multiplex PCR; TCRdb's table is partial and in-frame only. The sample lists under 650,000 clones, about 96% occurring once. Sequenced input: naive CD4+ T cells sorted from blood. Subset denoted: CD45RA+ positively selected. The receptors originated from a woman younger than 45 in good health.

As DNA, the CDR3 is TGTGCCAGCTCACTCTCGCGGGATGCCTCCTACGAGCAGTACTTC. Translated, it gives CASSLSRDASYEQYF. V is TRBV18 and J is TRBJ2-7, with TRBD2 as a possible D gene (6 bases). The ends were cut back, 4 bases at V and 0 bases at J, with 13 bases in the middle. This CDR3 contains 15 residues. Germline CDR1 is KGHSH and CDR2 is LQKENI.

This rearrangement joins TRBV7-7 to TRBJ2-6; 8 nucleotides align to TRBD1. The CDR3 spans 12 residues. The V gene's germline CDR1 is SSHAT and CDR2 FNYEAQ (reference sequence). The V gene end was trimmed by 11 bases and the J gene end by 13 bases; junction bases not matched to a gene: 10. The CDR3 coding sequence is TGTGCCCTTAGGACAGGGAATGGTGTCCTGACTTTC. Protein sequence: CALRTGNGVLTF.

V gene TRBV27 combines with J gene TRBJ1-6, with a tentative D call TRBD1 (5 bases). Germline CDR1 MNHEY, CDR2 SMNVEV (reference sequence). V lost 3 bases and J 10 bases, leaving 13 bases between the germline ends. The CDR3 spans 14 residues. The CDR3 DNA reads as TGTGCCAGCAGTTTCTCGCAGGGTCGGTCACCCCTCCACTTT. Amino acid sequence: CASSFSQGRSPLHF.

This chain joins TRBV4-2 and TRBJ2-7, with 8 bases aligning to TRBD2. This CDR3 region has 15 residues. Germline lookup yields CDR1 LGHNA and CDR2 YNFKEQ. The V segment lost 3 bases and the J segment 6 bases; nucleotides outside the gene matches: 10. CDR3 sequence (DNA): TGTGCCAGCAGCCAGAAGAGGAGCGGGAGACGCGAGCAGTACTTC. It yields the protein CASSQKRSGRREQYF.

The gene calls are TRBV5-4 and TRBJ2-1, with D possibly TRBD1 on 6 matching bases. This CDR3 spans 16 amino acids. The germline CDR1 and CDR2 sequences are SGHNT and YYREEE (reference sequence). V lost 0 bases and J 0 bases, leaving 10 bases between the germline ends. The CDR3 DNA is TGTGCCAGCAGCTTGGATTGGGGGCGCTCCTACAATGAGCAGTTCTTC. Encoded protein: CASSLDWGRSYNEQFF.

This rearrangement joins TRBV9 to TRBJ2-3, with D perhaps TRBD2 (5 bases). Germline CDR1 SGDLS, CDR2 YYNGEE. Trimming stripped 3 bases from V and 6 bases from J, with 11 bases between. The CDR3 spans 13 residues. CDR3 amino acids: CASSGGWEDTQYF. CDR3 nucleotide sequence: TGTGCCAGCAGCGGGGGTTGGGAGGATACGCAGTATTTT.

V usage is TRBV2 and J usage is TRBJ1-5; D gene uncertain. V gave up 4 bases and J gave up 6 bases, with 7 bases separating them. Germline lookup yields CDR1 SNHLY and CDR2 FYNNEI. The CDR3 loop spans 12 amino acids. CDR3 in amino acids: CASSGHSQPQHF. DNA for the CDR3: TGTGCCAGCAGTGGGCATTCTCAGCCCCAGCATTTT.

To note about this clone: One end of the junction varies from germline; a read error may be responsible. The gene calls are TRBV28 and TRBJ1-1, with 12 nucleotides matching TRBD1. The CDR3 extends over 20 amino acids. The V gene's germline CDR1 is MDHEN and CDR2 SYDVKM. The CDR3 coding sequence is TGTGTCAGCAGTTTCTTTTGGGAGGGACAGGGGGCTTTGGGGAACACTGAAGCTTTCTTT. This translates into CVSSFFWEGQGALGNTEAFF. Supplemented by reference TRBV28 and TRBJ1-1, the full variable domain reads DVKVTQSSRYLVKRTGEKVFLECVQDMDHENMFWYRQDPGLGLRLIYFSYDVKMKEKGDIPEGYSVSREKKERFSLILESASTNQTSMYLCVSSFFWEGQGALGNTEAFFGQGTRLTVV.

The genes are TRBV27 and TRBJ1-2; maybe TRBD1 (5 bases). Between the trimmed V and J ends, which lost 5 bases and 4 bases, there was a span of 14 bases. The germline CDR1 and CDR2 sequences are MNHEY and SMNVEV (reference sequence). The CDR3 contains 14 residues. CDR3 nucleotides: TGTGCCAGCAGTAGAACCGGCGGGGCCTATGGCTACACCTTC. This encodes CASSRTGGAYGYTF.

CDR3 residues: CASSIGIHSNQPQHF. In DNA, the CDR3 is TGTGCCAGTAGTATCGGCATTCATAGCAATCAGCCCCAGCATTTT. The rearrangement uses TRBV19 and TRBJ1-5; no reliable D call. The V gene lost 3 bases and the J gene lost 0 bases, with 9 bases spanning the gap. Germline V lookup: CDR1 LNHDA, CDR2 SQIVND (reference sequence). This CDR3 comprises 15 residues.

The chain combines TRBV2 with TRBJ2-7, with D perhaps matching TRBD1 or TRBD2 (5 bases each). Between the trimmed V and J ends, which lost 10 bases and 4 bases, there was a span of 17 bases. CDR1 and CDR2 from the germline V gene are SNHLY and FYNNEI. The CDR3 consists of 13 residues. CDR3 sequence: CAMKAGDLYEQYF. The DNA of the CDR3 is TGTGCCATGAAAGCCGGGGACCTTTACGAGCAGTACTTC.

This clone turned up a few times. The chain recombines TRBV19 with TRBJ2-7; no clear D. The germline V gene encodes CDR1 LNHDA and CDR2 SQIVND (reference sequence). The CDR3 is made up of 14 amino acids. V gave up 7 bases and J gave up 2 bases, with 15 bases separating them. CDR3 in amino acids: CASKVDPATYEQYF. For the CDR3, the DNA is TGTGCCAGTAAGGTTGATCCGGCCACCTACGAGCAGTACTTC.

The chain recombines TRBV11-3 with TRBJ2-7; TRBD1 agrees at 7 bases. V shed 2 bases, J shed 0 bases, and the junction held 4 bases outside the gene matches. CDR1 and CDR2 (germline): SGHNT, YENEEA. The length of the CDR3 is 15 residues. The CDR3 nucleotides are TGTGCCAGCAGCTTATTTGGGGACAGCTCCTACGAGCAGTACTTC. It specifies CASSLFGDSSYEQYF.

The rearrangement uses TRBV29-1 and TRBJ2-1; a weak D match, TRBD2 (5 bases). Germline lookup yields CDR1 SQVTM and CDR2 ANQGSEA. This CDR3 region has 13 residues. V lost 4 bases to trimming and J lost 0 bases, with 7 bases between them. This chain's CDR3 is CSVAGSSYNEQFF. For the CDR3, the DNA is TGCAGCGTTGCGGGGAGCTCCTACAATGAGCAGTTCTTC.

The DNA for the CDR3 is TGTGCCAGCAGCCGAATGAAGGGAAGACTTTCGAACACTGAAGCTTTCTTT. This encodes CASSRMKGRLSNTEAFF. V is TRBV16 and J is TRBJ1-1; D uncertain. The V gene's germline CDR1 is KGHSY and CDR2 FQNENV. V dropped 4 bases and J dropped 1 base, with 19 bases sitting between them. The length of the CDR3 is 17 residues.

The CDR3 protein is CASSLLGEWNTEAFF. Written as DNA, the CDR3 is TGTGCCAGCAGCTTGCTCGGGGAGTGGAACACTGAAGCTTTCTTT. The chain employs TRBV5-4 and TRBJ1-1; D call uncertain. Germline V gene lookup returns CDR1 SGHNT and CDR2 YYREEE (reference sequence). Trimming cost V 1 base and J 1 base, with 11 bases left between them. The CDR3 runs to 15 residues.

The V and J genes are TRBV19 and TRBJ2-1; D unclear. This CDR3 region has 12 residues. Germline CDR1 and CDR2: LNHDA and SQIVND (reference sequence). The V end lost 4 bases, the J end lost 7 bases, and 8 bases lay between the germline ends. CDR3: CASSTASNEQFF. DNA of the CDR3: TGTGCCAGTAGTACCGCCTCGAATGAGCAGTTCTTC.

J is TRBJ1-1 and V is TRBV4-2; possible D gene TRBD1, 6 bases. This CDR3 is 14 amino acids long. Trimming took off 4 bases at V and 8 bases at J, with 17 bases between the two ends. Germline V lookup: CDR1 LGHNA, CDR2 YNFKEQ. The CDR3 nucleotides are TGTGCCAGCAGCCTAACGACAGGCCTTGTGGAAGCTTTCTTT. Protein sequence: CASSLTTGLVEAFF.

The chain joins TRBV7-8 to TRBJ1-2, with D maybe TRBD1 (5 bases). The CDR3 totals 13 residues. Trimming removed 5 bases from V and 2 bases from J, with 9 bases in between. Germline lookup yields CDR1 SGHVS and CDR2 FQNEAQ. In DNA, the CDR3 is TGTGCCAGCAGCGAGGGACGGAACTATGGCTACACCTTC. As protein: CASSEGRNYGYTF.

This chain links TRBV28 with TRBJ2-1; 15 positions agree with TRBD2. The CDR3 totals 18 residues. Germline-derived CDR1 and CDR2 are MDHEN and SYDVKM. The V gene end was trimmed by 5 bases and the J gene end by 6 bases; junction bases not matched to a gene: 11. CDR3 nucleotides: TGTGCCAGCAGTACCCGGACTAGCGGGAGGGCCTCAATCAATGAGCAGTTCTTC. Amino acid sequence: CASSTRTSGRASINEQFF.

In this sample, this clone turned up once. The CDR3 is CAISGSPGTGKTEAFF. The CDR3 DNA sequence: TGTGCCATCAGTGGTTCCCCCGGGACAGGGAAGACTGAAGCTTTCTTT. The chain couples TRBV10-3 to TRBJ1-1; TRBD1 agrees at 9 bases. Germline trimming cut 4 bases from V and 5 bases from J; bases unmatched to any gene: 11. CDR1 and CDR2 from the germline V gene are ENHRY and SYGVKD. The CDR3 spans 16 residues.

CDR3: CASSPPAQSSYEQYF. The DNA of the CDR3 is TGTGCCAGCTCACCACCGGCGCAGAGCTCCTACGAGCAGTACTTC. The gene calls are TRBV18 and TRBJ2-7; D unclear. V dropped 0 bases and J dropped 0 bases, with 9 bases sitting between them. Germline-derived CDR1 and CDR2 are KGHSH and LQKENI. CDR3 size: 15 residues.

CDR3 DNA sequence: TGTGCCAGCAGCTTGCACAGGGGATTGAACACTGAAGCTTTCTTT. This sequence encodes CASSLHRGLNTEAFF. This chain connects TRBV5-8 to TRBJ1-1; TRBD1 aligns across 7 bases. With V trimmed by 1 base and J by 0 bases, 3 bases remained unmatched. The germline V gene encodes CDR1 SGHTS and CDR2 YDEGEE. The CDR3 loop spans 15 amino acids.

The chain recombines TRBV28 with TRBJ2-7; D gene unclear. The germline gives CDR1 MDHEN, CDR2 SYDVKM. The germline V and J ends were trimmed by 8 bases and 3 bases, with 8 bases remaining between them. This CDR3 contains 11 residues. DNA of the CDR3: TGTGCCAGCGCCCTAAACTACGAGCAGTACTTC. The encoded protein is CASALNYEQYF. Drawing the rest from reference TRBV28 and TRBJ2-7, the complete variable domain is DVKVTQSSRYLVKRTGEKVFLECVQDMDHENMFWYRQDPGLGLRLIYFSYDVKMKEKGDIPEGYSVSREKKERFSLILESASTNQTSMYLCASALNYEQYFGPGTRLTVT.

This sequence joins TRBV18 and TRBJ2-7, with a tentative D call TRBD2 (5 bases). Trimming took off 6 bases at V and 3 bases at J, with 9 bases between the two ends. From germline, CDR1 is KGHSH and CDR2 LQKENI. This CDR3 contains 12 residues. CDR3 loop: CASSVGVYEQYF. The CDR3, as DNA: TGTGCCAGCTCTGTGGGAGTCTACGAGCAGTACTTC.

The genes are TRBV7-3 and TRBJ2-1; TRBD2 matches 7 bases. The germline V gene encodes CDR1 SGHTA and CDR2 FQGTGA. The CDR3 runs to 13 residues. With 4 bases clipped from V and 7 bases from J, the junction kept 4 bases outside the gene matches. CDR3: CASSSLGGNEQFF. CDR3 nucleotide sequence: TGTGCCAGCAGCTCGCTGGGGGGGAATGAGCAGTTCTTC.

V usage is TRBV27 and J usage is TRBJ2-1; D is unclear. CDR1 MNHEY and CDR2 SMNVEV come from the germline V gene (reference sequence). V was shortened by 10 bases and J by 0 bases, with 16 bases between the two germline ends. The CDR3 sequence is 15 residues long. The DNA of the CDR3 is TGTGCCACCCTTCCCCCTTGGAGCTCCTACAATGAGCAGTTCTTC. Translation: CATLPPWSSYNEQFF.